The 8 T cell receptor beta chains below come from one sample, sequenced in a study of T cell responses to AZD1222 COVID-19 vaccine. TCRdb's table, derived via immunoSEQ multiplex PCR, lists solely in-frame clones and lacks some. This table holds about 130,000 clones, about 88% found once. Sequences were derived from peripheral blood, sampled on day 0 of AZD1222 vaccination. The source of these receptors is an adult in good health.

The V and J genes are TRBV6-5 and TRBJ2-2; TRBD2 might be the D (7 bases). Germline V lookup: CDR1 MNHEY, CDR2 SVGAGI. This CDR3 has 15 amino acids. The germline V and J ends were trimmed by 2 bases and 4 bases, with 11 bases remaining between them. CDR3 bases: TGTGCCAGCAGTTACGGGGGAGGGGGCACCGGGGAGCTGTTTTTT. This gives the protein CASSYGGGGTGELFF.

CDR3 protein: CSVGGSGGEGTDTQYF. The CDR3 DNA reads as TGCAGCGTCGGGGGTAGCGGGGGCGAGGGCACAGATACGCAGTATTTT. The V call is TRBV29-1, the J call TRBJ2-3; 9 bases agree with TRBD2. Trimming cost V 6 bases and J 1 base; bases outside gene matches: 11. The germline CDR1 and CDR2 sequences are SQVTM and ANQGSEA. This CDR3 region has 16 residues.

In DNA, the CDR3 is TGTGCCAGCAGCTTGGGACTAGCGGGCCGGGAGGAGACCCAGTACTTC. Protein product: CASSLGLAGREETQYF. The genes are TRBV11-3 and TRBJ2-5; 12 positions agree with TRBD2. Germline V gene sequence: CDR1 SGHNT, CDR2 YENEEA. The CDR3 is 16 amino acids. The V and J ends lost 3 bases and 5 bases, in that order; junction bases with no gene match: 7.

V and J are TRBV5-4 and TRBJ1-1, with 11 bases aligning to TRBD1. After removal of 4 bases from V and 3 bases from J, the junction contained 5 bases not matched to a gene. This CDR3 contains 15 residues. Germline-derived CDR1 and CDR2 are SGHNT and YYREEE (reference sequence). The CDR3 here is CASSPDRGRHTEAFF. The DNA for the CDR3 is TGTGCCAGCAGCCCGGACAGGGGGCGGCACACTGAAGCTTTCTTT.

This sequence joins TRBV27 and TRBJ1-1; D is perhaps TRBD1 (5 bases). Per the germline V gene, CDR1 is MNHEY and CDR2 is SMNVEV (reference sequence). This CDR3 comprises 15 residues. V was pared by 6 bases and J by 6 bases, with 20 bases between. The CDR3 DNA reads as TGTGCCAGCAGCCGGTTCAGGGAAGGACAACCTGAAGCTTTCTTT. Translation: CASSRFREGQPEAFF.

The chain links TRBV11-2 to TRBJ1-1; D gene unclear. The germline gives CDR1 SGHAT, CDR2 FQNNGV. The CDR3 totals 13 residues. The germline V and J ends were trimmed by 2 bases and 7 bases, with 11 bases remaining between them. CDR3 in DNA: TGTGCCAGCAGCTTAAGTAGGACCGGTGAAGCTTTCTTT. Amino acids: CASSLSRTGEAFF.

The chain employs TRBV5-6 and TRBJ2-1; 8 bases agree with TRBD1. The CDR3 spans 13 residues. From germline, CDR1 is SGHDT and CDR2 YYEEEE. V lost 2 bases, J lost 8 bases, and 3 bases stayed unmatched. CDR3: CASSLQGGDEQFF. The CDR3 bases are TGTGCCAGCAGCTTACAGGGGGGCGATGAGCAGTTCTTC. Variable domain in full (rest from reference TRBV5-6 and TRBJ2-1): DAGVTQSPTHLIKTRGQQVTLRCSPKSGHDTVSWYQQALGQGPQFIFQYYEEEERQRGNFPDRFSGHQFPNYSSELNVNALLLGDSALYLCASSLQGGDEQFFGPGTRLTVL.

This sequence joins TRBV19 and TRBJ1-6; tentatively, D is TRBD1 (6 bases). This CDR3 has 13 residues. Germline CDR1 LNHDA, CDR2 SQIVND (reference sequence). The germline V and J ends were trimmed by 5 bases and 11 bases, with 13 bases remaining between them. The CDR3, as DNA: TGTGCCAGTAGTCCGGGGGCCTCAACACCCCTCCACTTT. Protein sequence: CASSPGASTPLHF.